One sample yielded the 18 T cell receptor beta chains listed below, sequenced in a study of T cell clonality in common variable immunodeficiency (dated by TCRdb to between 2015 and 2017). What the authors observed across the whole study: Fewer deletions and N-nucleotide insertions were reportedly observed in CVID TCRbeta sequences, and highly modified clones with 13 or more V deletions were reportedly absent from CVID TCRbeta sequences.

Antigen specificity for these receptors is unknown. Library preparation was by the immunoSEQ multiplex PCR assay. TCRdb took this table from immuneACCESS and kept in-frame rearrangements with V and J called. Such tables lack part of the clones; where checked against another copy, unresolved V genes explain under half of the gap, and the rest is unexplained. The data table for this sample lists approximately 8,800 clones. Together, the top ten hold around 3.8% of the sample. Sequences were obtained from peripheral blood mononuclear cells. The source is a human donor with common variable immunodeficiency.

Worth noting for this clone: The CDR3 end falls 3 residues outside the read, so it is completed with the germline J gene. The chain links TRBV19 to TRBJ2-7; possibly TRBD1 for D (6 bases). The CDR3 covers 14 residues. The germline V gene encodes CDR1 LNHDA and CDR2 SQIVND (reference sequence). Trimming shortened V by 6 bases and J by 3 bases, and 15 bases separated the two germline ends. The CDR3 bases that were read are TGTGCCAGTAGCCCCAGACTGGACAGCTACGAG. It encodes CASSPRLDSYE. The complete CDR3 sequence is CASSPRLDSYEQYF.

For this clone: The read comes to an end 3 residues before the CDR3 does, leaving the germline J gene to fill in the end. The V call is TRBV18, the J call TRBJ1-6, with 9 bases that match TRBD1. V was clipped by 3 bases and J by 7 bases; unmatched bases: 19. The germline CDR1 and CDR2 sequences are KGHSH and LQKENI. The CDR3 runs 20 residues. The CDR3 region is CASSPSLRTGEVGWNSPLHF. The covered CDR3 bases are TGTGCCAGCTCACCCTCACTCCGGACAGGGGAGGTGGGTTGGAATTCACCC.

Its frequency marks this clone as medium-sized (0.01 to 0.1%). From the germline J gene comes the end of the CDR3, since the read stops 3 residues before it. The V call is TRBV23-1, the J call TRBJ2-7, with D maybe TRBD1 (5 bases). TRBV23-1 is an open reading frame, and its role is uncertain. The V and J ends lost 4 bases and 5 bases respectively, with 21 bases between them. The CDR3 covers 16 residues. Partial CDR3 DNA: TGCGCCAGCAGTCTCTATGCAGGGCGGAAACATGACGAG. It specifies CASSLYAGRKHDE. The full CDR3 reads CASSLYAGRKHDEQYF.

According to its frequency, this clone is medium-sized. The read ends 3 residues before the CDR3 terminus; that terminus is restored from the germline J gene. This rearrangement joins TRBV29-1 to TRBJ1-2, with D perhaps TRBD1 (6 bases). The CDR3 contains 13 residues. CDR1 and CDR2 (germline): SQVTM, ANQGSEA. V lost 6 bases to trimming and J lost 1 base, with 12 bases between them. CDR3 in amino acids: CSVREGDNYGYTF. CDR3 bases read: TGCAGCGTCCGGGAGGGGGATAACTATGGC.

As regards this clone: With the read ending 3 residues before the CDR3 end, the germline J gene is used to fill in that end. This rearrangement joins TRBV19 to TRBJ2-7; perhaps TRBD1 as D (5 bases). Germline loops: CDR1 LNHDA, CDR2 SQIVND (reference sequence). Trimming took 1 base from V and 3 from J, leaving 10 bases between them. This CDR3 region has 14 residues. The part of the CDR3 DNA that was read is TGTGCCAGTAGTATAGCTAGTCAGGGCTACGAG. Translating it yields CASSIASQGYE. The CDR3 as a whole reads CASSIASQGYEQYF.

Comments on this clone: The read halts 3 residues ahead of the CDR3 end, with the missing end drawn from the germline J gene. The rearrangement uses TRBV18 and TRBJ2-1, with D maybe TRBD1 (6 bases). V lost 3 bases to trimming and J lost 3 bases, with 6 bases between them. The CDR3 contains 13 residues. Germline-derived CDR1 and CDR2 are KGHSH and LQKENI. CDR3 sequence: CASSPDSYNEQFF. The CDR3 bases that were read are TGTGCCAGCTCACCGGACAGCTACAATGAG.

Judged by frequency, this clone is medium-sized (0.01 to 0.1%). Read coverage stops 3 residues before the CDR3 terminus; the germline J gene supplies the remainder. The V call is TRBV18, the J call TRBJ1-4, with 9 bases aligning to TRBD1. After removal of 1 base from V and 4 bases from J, the junction contained 4 bases not matched to a gene. CDR3 length equals 16 residues. Looked up from germline, CDR1 is KGHSH and CDR2 is LQKENI. Incomplete CDR3 DNA: TGTGCCAGCTCACCACGGTCGGGACAGGGTAATGAAAAA. Translating gives CASSPRSGQGNEK. In full, the CDR3 is CASSPRSGQGNEKLFF.

On this clone itself: The read is 3 residues too short to cover the CDR3 end, so that end is filled in from the germline J gene. The rearrangement links TRBV30 to TRBJ1-5; D perhaps matches TRBD1 (5 bases). Germline CDR1 and CDR2: GTSNPN and SVGIG (reference sequence). CDR3 size: 14 residues. Trimming shortened V by 1 base and J by 9 bases, and 16 bases separated the two germline ends. The CDR3 bases that were read are TGTGCCTGGAGTGCAGACAGTGCCCAAAGGCCC. It codes for CAWSADSAQRP. The full CDR3 reads CAWSADSAQRPQHF.

Concerning this clone itself: The CDR3 end lies 3 residues beyond the end of the read and is filled in from the germline J gene. This chain links TRBV7-9 with TRBJ2-7, with 7 bases aligning to TRBD2. J gave up 3 bases and V 8 bases, and 10 bases lay outside the gene matches. CDR1 is SEHNR and CDR2 is FQNEAQ in the germline V gene (reference sequence). The CDR3 sequence is 14 residues long. CDR3 region: CASVLSGTNYEQYF. The part of the CDR3 DNA that was read is TGTGCCAGCGTCCTTTCAGGGACTAACTACGAG.

Worth noting for this clone: The read terminates 3 residues before the CDR3 end, so the remaining end is supplied by the germline J gene. The chain carries TRBV2 and TRBJ1-6; D is perhaps TRBD1 (5 bases). This CDR3 contains 18 residues. V gave up 2 bases and J gave up 8 bases, with 22 bases separating them. Germline loops: CDR1 SNHLY, CDR2 FYNNEI. CDR3 DNA (partial): TGTGCCAGCAGTGAATTAAGGGGTAAAGTCTCGTGGCATTCACCC. Translated, it gives CASSELRGKVSWHSP. The entire CDR3 protein is CASSELRGKVSWHSPLHF.

With respect to this clone: The read ends 3 residues shy of where the CDR3 ends; the end is completed using the germline J gene. The rearrangement links TRBV7-9 to TRBJ2-7; 9 bases fit TRBD2. Germline V lookup: CDR1 SEHNR, CDR2 FQNEAQ (reference sequence). The CDR3 length is 15 residues. Trimming cost V 1 base and J 6 bases; bases outside gene matches: 7. CDR3 DNA, as far as it was read: TGTGCCAGCAGCTTAGGAGGCGGGAGGGTCCGCGAG. It is translated as CASSLGGGRVRE. The whole CDR3 is CASSLGGGRVREQYF.

To note about this clone: The read terminates 3 residues ahead of where the CDR3 ends, so the germline J gene completes it. The V and J genes are TRBV5-1 and TRBJ1-5; TRBD1 is a possible D gene (6 bases). The CDR3 loop spans 18 amino acids. Trimming shortened V by 2 bases and J by 5 bases, and 23 bases separated the two germline ends. Per the germline V gene, CDR1 is SGHRS and CDR2 is YFSETQ. The part of the CDR3 DNA that was read is TGCGCCAGCAGCTTAACACAGGGCTGGGGGATGAGAGATCAGCCC. This sequence encodes CASSLTQGWGMRDQP. The full CDR3 reads CASSLTQGWGMRDQPQHF.

In regard to this clone: The read stops 3 residues short of the end of the CDR3; the missing end is completed from the germline J gene. The chain combines TRBV19 with TRBJ2-4, with TRBD1 identical over 7 bases. Looked up from germline, CDR1 is LNHDA and CDR2 is SQIVND (reference sequence). The J segment lost 4 bases and the V segment lost 1 base, leaving 4 bases of the junction unmatched. The CDR3 runs to 15 residues. CDR3 sequence reads: CASSIVNRGKNIQYF. The CDR3 DNA, read in part, is TGTGCCAGTAGTATAGTAAACAGGGGAAAAAACATT.

Remarks on this clone: The CDR3 goes on 3 residues after the read ends, and that part is filled in from the germline J gene. The chain carries TRBV18 and TRBJ2-7; tentatively, D is TRBD2 (6 bases). Germline CDR1 KGHSH, CDR2 LQKENI. V lost 0 bases and J 0 bases, leaving 6 bases between the germline ends. The CDR3 has 14 amino acids. The covered CDR3 bases are TGTGCCAGCTCACCACCTAGCGGCTCCTACGAG. Its translation is CASSPPSGSYE. In full, the CDR3 reads CASSPPSGSYEQYF.

In the case of this clone: The CDR3 goes on 3 residues after the read ends, and that part is filled in from the germline J gene. This chain uses TRBV5-5 with TRBJ2-5; TRBD1 matches at 7 bases. V was clipped by 4 bases and J by 2 bases; unmatched bases: 5. The germline gives CDR1 SGHKS, CDR2 YYEKEE (reference sequence). The CDR3 loop spans 14 amino acids. The sequenced part of the CDR3 DNA is TGTGCCAGCAGCCCGGGGACAGTACAAGAGACC. It encodes CASSPGTVQET. Given in full, the CDR3 is CASSPGTVQETQYF.

As regards this clone: From the germline J gene comes the end of the CDR3, since the read stops 3 residues before it. The rearrangement uses TRBV20-1 and TRBJ2-7; 13 positions agree with TRBD2. This CDR3 comprises 14 residues. Germline CDR1 DFQATT, CDR2 SNEGSKA (reference sequence). The ends lost 6 bases at V and 0 bases at J; junction bases unmatched: 2. The covered CDR3 bases are TGCAGTGCGGGACTAGCGGGAAACTCCTACGAG. Protein sequence: CSAGLAGNSYE. The whole CDR3 sequence is CSAGLAGNSYEQYF.

Concerning this clone itself: The read ends 3 residues before the CDR3 terminus; that terminus is restored from the germline J gene. The chain couples TRBV7-9 to TRBJ2-5; D is unclear. The CDR3 loop spans 14 amino acids. V was clipped by 1 base and J by 5 bases, with 11 bases between them. CDR1 and CDR2 from the germline V gene are SEHNR and FQNEAQ (reference sequence). The CDR3 spells CASSLEYLRETQYF. Incomplete CDR3 DNA: TGTGCCAGCAGCTTAGAGTACCTTCGGGAGACC.

This clone is deemed medium-sized by its frequency. Sequencing ends 3 residues short of the CDR3 end; the germline J gene provides the rest. The rearrangement links TRBV19 to TRBJ2-4; 12 nucleotides match TRBD2. This CDR3 has 16 residues. Losses at the gene ends were 3 bases for V and 2 bases for J; bases not matched to a gene: 2. Germline CDR1 LNHDA, CDR2 SQIVND (reference sequence). CDR3 loop: CASSIGLAGSKNIQYF. CDR3 DNA, as far as it was read: TGTGCCAGTAGTATCGGACTAGCGGGGTCCAAAAACATT.